A single T cell receptor beta chain is shown here with its context. Trimming removed 5 bases from V and 13 bases from J, with 21 bases in between. CDR1 is LNHDA, CDR2 SQIVND, per germline (reference sequence). This CDR3 is 15 amino acids long. The sample comes from a study of blood T cell repertoires in COVID-19. The wider study: The United States, Italy and Spain supplied acute and convalescent COVID-19 samples. In each case, the material was cDNA or gDNA derived from T cells, B-cell-depleted T cells, or PBMCs.

Per the study methods: From reference gene primer amplification, estimates of nucleated cell counts were derived. Libraries were prepared by immunoSEQ multiplex PCR; TCRdb keeps only in-frame clonotypes and omits some of them. The V and J calls and the clone size are those of that table, but D and trimming were determined from the DNA. Among 140,000 to 150,000 clones listed, approximately 80% were seen once. The gene calls are TRBV19 and TRBJ1-6, with D perhaps matching TRBD1 (5 bases). This sequence originates from a woman aged 45-60 years with acute or convalescent COVID-19. The sequencing sample was made of peripheral blood. CDR3 DNA: TGTGCCAGTAGTCCGGCGGAGTTGGGGGGTAATCCCCTCCACTTT. Its protein is CASSPAELGGNPLHF.